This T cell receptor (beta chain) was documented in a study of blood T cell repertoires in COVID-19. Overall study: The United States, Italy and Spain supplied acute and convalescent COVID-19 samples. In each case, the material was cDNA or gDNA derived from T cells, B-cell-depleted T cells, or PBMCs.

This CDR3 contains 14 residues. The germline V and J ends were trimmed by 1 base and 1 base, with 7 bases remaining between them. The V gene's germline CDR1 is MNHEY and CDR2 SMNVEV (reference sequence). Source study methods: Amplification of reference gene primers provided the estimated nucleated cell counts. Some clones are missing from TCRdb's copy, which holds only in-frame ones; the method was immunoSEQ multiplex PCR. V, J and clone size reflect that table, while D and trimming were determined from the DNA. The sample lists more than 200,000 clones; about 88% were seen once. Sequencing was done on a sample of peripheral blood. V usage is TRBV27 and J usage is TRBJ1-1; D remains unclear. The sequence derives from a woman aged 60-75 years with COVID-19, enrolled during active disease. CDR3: CASSLFPGNTEAFF. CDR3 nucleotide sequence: TGTGCCAGCAGTTTATTTCCGGGGAACACTGAAGCTTTCTTT.